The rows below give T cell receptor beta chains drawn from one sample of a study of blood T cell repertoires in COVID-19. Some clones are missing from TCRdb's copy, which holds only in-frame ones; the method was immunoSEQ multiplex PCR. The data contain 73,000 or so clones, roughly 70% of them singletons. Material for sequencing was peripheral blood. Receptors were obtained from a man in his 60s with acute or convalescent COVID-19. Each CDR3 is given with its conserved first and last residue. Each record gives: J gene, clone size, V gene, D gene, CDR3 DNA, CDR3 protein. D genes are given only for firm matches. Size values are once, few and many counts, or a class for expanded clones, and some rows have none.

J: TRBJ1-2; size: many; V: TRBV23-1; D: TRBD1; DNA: TGCGCCAGCAGTCGGACAGGGGTAGCAGTCGACTATGGCTACACCTTC; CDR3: CASSRTGVAVDYGYTF
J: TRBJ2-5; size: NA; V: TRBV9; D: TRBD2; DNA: TGTGCCAGCAGTGTGTCAACTAGCGCCCAAGAGACCCAGTACTTC; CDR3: CASSVSTSAQETQYF
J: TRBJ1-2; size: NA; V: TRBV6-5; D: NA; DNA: TGTGCCAGCAGTTACTCAGGGGGGGCGGCGTATGGCTACACCTTC; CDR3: CASSYSGGAAYGYTF
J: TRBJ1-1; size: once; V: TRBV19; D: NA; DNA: TGTGCCAGTAGTATAGGCCCAGTGACTGAAGCTTTCTTT; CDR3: CASSIGPVTEAFF
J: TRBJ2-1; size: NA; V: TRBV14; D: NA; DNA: TGTGCCAGCAGCCATCGTTACAACTCCTACAATGAGCAGTTCTTC; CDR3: CASSHRYNSYNEQFF
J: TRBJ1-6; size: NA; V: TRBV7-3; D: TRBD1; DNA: TGTGCCAGCAGCTTAACTTCAGGGGGCGACAATTCACCCCTCCACTTT; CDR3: CASSLTSGGDNSPLHF
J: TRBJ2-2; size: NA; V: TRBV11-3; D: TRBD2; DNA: TGTGCCAGCAGCTTTGGTGGAGCGGGGGAAAGCACCGGGGAGCTGTTTTTT; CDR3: CASSFGGAGESTGELFF
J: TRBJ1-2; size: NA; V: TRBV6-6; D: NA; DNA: TGTGCCAGCAGTTACTCGCTGCCGCCGCGCTTCTATGGCTACACCTTC; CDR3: CASSYSLPPRFYGYTF
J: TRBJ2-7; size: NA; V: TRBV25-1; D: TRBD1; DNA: TGTGCCAGCAGTGCGGGACAGGTCTCCTACGAGCAGTACTTC; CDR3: CASSAGQVSYEQYF
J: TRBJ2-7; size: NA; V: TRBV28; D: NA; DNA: TGTGCCAGCAGTTTAATATATAGCTCCTACGAGCAGTACTTC; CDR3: CASSLIYSSYEQYF
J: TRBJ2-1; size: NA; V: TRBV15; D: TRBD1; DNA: TGTGCCACCAGCAGTCTTCAGGGGGCGTACAATGAGCAGTTCTTC; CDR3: CATSSLQGAYNEQFF
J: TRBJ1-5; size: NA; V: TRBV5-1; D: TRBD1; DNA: TGCGCCAGCAGTTCGGGACAGGGGGCGCATCAGCCCCAGCATTTT; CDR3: CASSSGQGAHQPQHF
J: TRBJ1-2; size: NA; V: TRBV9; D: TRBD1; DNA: TGTGCCAGCAGCGTCAACAGGGGGGGAAGTTATGGCTACACCTTC; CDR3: CASSVNRGGSYGYTF
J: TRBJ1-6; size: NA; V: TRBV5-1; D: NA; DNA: TGCGCCAGCAGCCAGGACAGTTATAATTCACCCCTCCACTTT; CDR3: CASSQDSYNSPLHF
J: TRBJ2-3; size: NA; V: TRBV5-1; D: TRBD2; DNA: TGCGCCACCGGCACGGGGGGGCCAGGTTCGCAGTATTTT; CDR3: CATGTGGPGSQYF
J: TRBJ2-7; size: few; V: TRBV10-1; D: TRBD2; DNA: TGCGCCAGCAGTCCATCACTAGCGGGGAACGAGCAGTACTTC; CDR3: CASSPSLAGNEQYF
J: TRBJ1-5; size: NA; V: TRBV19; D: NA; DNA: TGTGCCAGTAGTATAGGGCAAAACAGGGCTTCGGTACGCAATCAGCCCCAGCATTTT; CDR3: CASSIGQNRASVRNQPQHF
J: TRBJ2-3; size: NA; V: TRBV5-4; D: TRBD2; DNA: TGTGCCAGCAGCTCCTATAGCGGGGGGGCGACAGATACGCAGTATTTT; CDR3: CASSSYSGGATDTQYF
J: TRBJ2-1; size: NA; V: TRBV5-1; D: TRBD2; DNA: TGCGCCAGCAGTCTAAGCGGGAACACCTACAATGAGCAGTTCTTC; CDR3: CASSLSGNTYNEQFF
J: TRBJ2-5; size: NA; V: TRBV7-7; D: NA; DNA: TGTGCCAGCAGCTTATTAGGGGCAGGGGAGACCCAGTACTTC; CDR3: CASSLLGAGETQYF
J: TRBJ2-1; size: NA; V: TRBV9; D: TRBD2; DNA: TGTGCCAGCAGCGCCAGCGGGGGGGCGGGAAATGAGCAGTTCTTC; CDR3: CASSASGGAGNEQFF
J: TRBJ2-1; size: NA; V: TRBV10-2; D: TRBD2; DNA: TGCGCCAGCAGTTCCGTACTAGCGGCGGCATTAGCTAATGAGCAGTTCTTC; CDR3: CASSSVLAAALANEQFF
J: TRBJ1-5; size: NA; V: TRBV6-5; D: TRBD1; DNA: TGTGCCAGCAGAAAACAGGGGAGCAATCAGCCCCAGCATTTT; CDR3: CASRKQGSNQPQHF
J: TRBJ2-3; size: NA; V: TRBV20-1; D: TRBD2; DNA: TGCAGTGCTAGTCTGCAGTCGGGGACTAGCTTCACAGATACGCAGTATTTT; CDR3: CSASLQSGTSFTDTQYF
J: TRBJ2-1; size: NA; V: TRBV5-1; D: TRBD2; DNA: TGCGCCAGCAGCTTGGTCGGCGGGAGTCCAAGAACCTACAATGAGCAGTTCTTC; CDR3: CASSLVGGSPRTYNEQFF
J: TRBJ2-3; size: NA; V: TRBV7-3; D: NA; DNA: TGTGCCAGCAGCCCGGGGACAATAAGCACAGATACGCAGTATTTT; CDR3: CASSPGTISTDTQYF
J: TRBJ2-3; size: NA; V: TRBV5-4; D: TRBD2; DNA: TGTGCCAGCAGTTTGACCGGGACTATAGAAGATACGCAGTATTTT; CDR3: CASSLTGTIEDTQYF
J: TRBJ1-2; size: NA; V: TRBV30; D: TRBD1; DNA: TGTGCCTGGAGTCCCCGGGACAGTTATGGCTACACCTTC; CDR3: CAWSPRDSYGYTF
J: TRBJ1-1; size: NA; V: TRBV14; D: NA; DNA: TGTGCCAGCAGCCAAGTGACAGGTTACTCCAGAGAAGCTTTCTTT; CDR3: CASSQVTGYSREAFF
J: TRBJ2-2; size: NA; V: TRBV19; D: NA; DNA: TGTGCCAGTAGTATAGGACAGTCGGGCGGGGAGCTGTTTTTT; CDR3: CASSIGQSGGELFF
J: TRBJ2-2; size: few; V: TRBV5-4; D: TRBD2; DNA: TGTGCCCGCCGCCCTGGGGCCCTAGCGGGGGGCGGGGAGCTGTTTTTT; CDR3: CARRPGALAGGGELFF
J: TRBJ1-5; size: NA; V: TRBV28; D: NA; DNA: TGTGCCAGCAGTTTGTGGAGGGATGGACAGCCCCAGCATTTT; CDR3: CASSLWRDGQPQHF
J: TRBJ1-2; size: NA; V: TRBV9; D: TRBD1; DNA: TGTGCCAGCAGCGTGGATCGCCCAGGGGGTTTAGAAGGCTACACCTTC; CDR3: CASSVDRPGGLEGYTF
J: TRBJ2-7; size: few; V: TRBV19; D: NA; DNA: TGTGCCAGTAGTACGACAGCCCTCTACGAGCAGTACTTC; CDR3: CASSTTALYEQYF
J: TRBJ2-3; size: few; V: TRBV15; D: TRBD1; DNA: TGTGCCACCAGCAGGGACAGGGGTTATACGCAGTATTTT; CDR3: CATSRDRGYTQYF
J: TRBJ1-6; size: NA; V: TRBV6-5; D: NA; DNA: TGTGCCAGCAGCCAAGAGAGGGATTCACCCCTCCACTTT; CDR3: CASSQERDSPLHF